The next 9 T cell receptor beta chains were all read from a single sample in a study of blood T cell repertoires in COVID-19. Profiling relied on immunoSEQ multiplex PCR, and the TCRdb table lists in-frame clones only, not all of them. Of about 250,000 clones in the sample, 75% to 90% are singletons; the top ten hold about 3%. The sequenced sample consisted of peripheral blood. Source of these receptors: a woman in her 30s with active or convalescent COVID-19.

The V gene is TRBV28, the J gene TRBJ2-1; TRBD1 might be the D (6 bases). CDR1 and CDR2 from the germline V gene are MDHEN and SYDVKM. The CDR3 length is 16 residues. The germline V and J ends were trimmed by 7 bases and 4 bases, with 20 bases remaining between them. In DNA form, the CDR3 reads TGTGCCAGCAAACCCTCCGGACAGCGAGTTTACAATGAGCAGTTCTTC. Translation: CASKPSGQRVYNEQFF.

CDR3 region: CASSLSYGYTF. In nucleotides, the CDR3 is TGTGCCAGTAGTCTATCGTATGGCTACACCTTC. The chain joins TRBV19 to TRBJ1-2, with unresolved D. V was trimmed by 5 bases and J by 5 bases, leaving 6 bases between them. This CDR3 has 11 residues. CDR1 is LNHDA and CDR2 is SQIVND in the germline V gene (reference sequence).

The chain uses TRBV5-5 and TRBJ1-2; a weak D match, TRBD1 (6 bases). The germline V and J ends were trimmed by 3 bases and 8 bases, with 20 bases remaining between them. The CDR3 is 15 residues long. CDR1 is SGHKS and CDR2 is YYEKEE in the germline V gene (reference sequence). The CDR3, as DNA: TGTGCCAGCAGCTCCGGACCCGGGACACCCGACGGCTACACCTTC. Its translation: CASSSGPGTPDGYTF.

The rearrangement joins TRBV20-1 to TRBJ1-4, with 7 nucleotides matching TRBD1. After removal of 3 bases from V and 6 bases from J, the junction contained 7 bases not matched to a gene. The CDR3 consists of 14 residues. Per germline, CDR1 DFQATT and CDR2 SNEGSKA (reference sequence). Here the CDR3 reads CSASSRQGDEKLFF. In nucleotides, the CDR3 is TGCAGTGCTAGTTCCCGACAGGGCGATGAAAAACTGTTTTTT.

The chain uses TRBV30 and TRBJ2-7; D gene ambiguous. Trimming took 1 base from V and 4 from J, leaving 8 bases between them. Germline CDR1 reads GTSNPN; CDR2 reads SVGIG (reference sequence). This CDR3 comprises 12 residues. This CDR3 reads CAWSDGFYEQYF. CDR3 nucleotide sequence: TGTGCCTGGAGTGACGGGTTTTACGAGCAGTACTTC.

The rearrangement links TRBV7-2 to TRBJ2-3; D is possibly TRBD2 (7 bases). The CDR3 spans 15 residues. Germline loops: CDR1 SGHTA, CDR2 FQGNSA. V lost 3 bases, J lost 1 base, and 11 bases lay in between. The CDR3 reads CASSLRGGRTDTQYF. The CDR3, as DNA: TGTGCCAGCAGCTTGAGGGGGGGGCGCACAGATACGCAGTATTTT.

This clone was detected a few times. The rearrangement uses TRBV19 and TRBJ1-1; 7 bases align to TRBD1. The CDR3 has 17 amino acids. CDR1 LNHDA and CDR2 SQIVND come from the germline V gene (reference sequence). The junction had 15 bases not matched to a gene; V was cut back by 4 bases and J by 4 bases. CDR3 sequence (DNA): TGTGCCAGTAGTACCTTTCCTACGCTTACAGGGGTCACTGAAGCTTTCTTT. Its translation: CASSTFPTLTGVTEAFF.

The chain uses TRBV21-1 and TRBJ1-4; TRBD1 was called by the table and not checked on the DNA. TRBV21-1 is shown as a pseudogene. The CDR3 runs to 17 residues. CDR3: CASSKPDRGFANEKLFF. CDR3 in DNA: TGTGCCAGCAGCAAACCGGACAGGGGGTTCGCTAATGAAAAACTGTTTTTT.

The chain carries TRBV7-9 and TRBJ2-1; unclear D gene. V was clipped by 7 bases and J by 10 bases, with 14 bases between them. Looked up from germline, CDR1 is SEHNR and CDR2 is FQNEAQ (reference sequence). This CDR3 has 12 amino acids. The CDR3 DNA reads TGTGCCAGCAATAAACGTTCAGAAGAGCAGTTCTTC. It translates to CASNKRSEEQFF.